Each of the 18 T cell receptor beta chains below was sequenced from the same sample in a study of Graves' ophthalmopathy and Graves' hyperthyroidism. Amplified TCR beta CDR3 regions were obtained using RNA transcripts as template. The first round was an RT-PCR with HTBI primers, and the second round was a multiplex PCR. TCRdb itself ran the multiplex PCR reads through MiXCR, one entry per CDR3 protein. The data contain over a million distinct CDR3 sequences, less than 45% of them singletons. Sequences were obtained from peripheral blood or thyroid tissue (not recorded which). The receptors originated from an adult man with Graves' hyperthyroidism.

This clonotype was seen only a few times. This may come from a read error, since a much larger clone is one base off. The rearrangement links TRBV10-3 to TRBJ2-7; TRBD1 agrees at 7 bases. This CDR3 is built from 13 residues. The V segment lost 5 bases and the J segment 6 bases; nucleotides outside the gene matches: 7. CDR1 and CDR2 (germline): ENHRY, SYGVKD. CDR3 sequence: CAISPGTDCEQYF. The CDR3 nucleotides read TGTGCCATCAGTCCTGGGACAGACTGCGAGCAGTACTTC.

This clonotype was seen many times. The chain joins TRBV7-9 to TRBJ1-2; 7 bases match TRBD1. The J segment lost 3 bases and the V segment lost 5 bases, leaving 6 bases of the junction unmatched. Germline V gene sequence: CDR1 SEHNR, CDR2 FQNEAQ (reference sequence). This CDR3 has 14 amino acids. The CDR3 loop is CASSNRGFHYGYTF. CDR3 sequence (DNA): TGTGCCAGCAGCAACAGGGGTTTCCACTATGGCTACACCTTC.

The V call is TRBV19, the J call TRBJ1-2; D remains unclear. CDR3 length equals 10 residues. V lost 4 bases to trimming and J lost 13 bases, with 10 bases between them. The germline CDR1 and CDR2 sequences are LNHDA and SQIVND (reference sequence). DNA for the CDR3: TGTGCCAGTAGTAAACTTACGCTCACCTTC. Its translation is CASSKLTLTF.

In the case of this clonotype: This may come from a read error, since a much larger clone is one base off. The chain links TRBV7-9 to TRBJ1-2, with TRBD1 as a possible D gene (5 bases). The CDR3 is 15 residues long. Per germline, CDR1 SEHNR and CDR2 FQNEAQ (reference sequence). The germline V and J ends were trimmed by 1 base and 3 bases, with 12 bases remaining between them. The CDR3 DNA is TGTGCCAGCAGCTTAGACCCGGGGGATGACTATGGCTACACCTTC. Its protein is CASSLDPGDDYGYTF.

Only one count was recorded for this clonotype. The V gene is TRBV6-5, the J gene TRBJ2-7; D may correspond to TRBD1 or TRBD2 (6 bases each). V was pared by 0 bases and J by 5 bases, with 11 bases between. The length of the CDR3 is 14 residues. The germline V gene has CDR1 MNHEY and CDR2 SVGAGI. The CDR3 here is CASSYSWGANEQYF. The DNA of the CDR3 is TGTGCCAGCAGTTACTCGTGGGGGGCAAACGAGCAGTACTTC.

This clonotype is a singleton in its sample. The rearrangement links TRBV10-2 to TRBJ2-7; 7 positions match TRBD1. V shed 7 bases, J shed 3 bases, and the junction held 15 bases outside the gene matches. This CDR3 is built from 16 residues. From germline, CDR1 is WSHSY and CDR2 SAAADI. The CDR3 loop is CASTRQGGPGGYEQYF. CDR3 nucleotides: TGCGCCAGCACTCGACAGGGTGGACCGGGTGGCTACGAGCAGTACTTC.

The chain is built from TRBV2 and TRBJ2-5; 9 bases align to TRBD2. This CDR3 region has 17 residues. The germline CDR1 and CDR2 sequences are SNHLY and FYNNEI. V trimming: 7 bases; J trimming: 4 bases; junction bases outside the gene matches: 16. The CDR3 nucleotides are TGTGCCAGCACACGTCAAAGACTAGCGGCAAATATAGAGACCCAGTACTTC. Protein product: CASTRQRLAANIETQYF. The variable domain in full, with the rest retrieved from reference TRBV2 and TRBJ2-5, is EPEVTQTPSHQVTQMGQEVILRCVPISNHLYFYWYRQILGQKVEFLVSFYNNEISEKSEIFDDQFSVERPDGSNFTLKIRSTKLEDSAMYFCASTRQRLAANIETQYFGPGTRLLVL.

V is TRBV28 and J is TRBJ1-6; D is ambiguous. V shed 7 bases and J shed 12 bases, with 10 bases lying between them. Germline CDR1 MDHEN, CDR2 SYDVKM. The CDR3 contains 11 residues. The CDR3 sequence: CASIPGGPLHF. The DNA for the CDR3 is TGTGCCAGCATCCCGGGAGGACCCCTCCACTTT.

As regards this clonotype: This may be a read error: a much more frequent sequence differs by one nucleotide. This chain joins TRBV7-9 and TRBJ1-1, with D perhaps TRBD1 (5 bases). The CDR3 sequence is 13 residues long. From germline, CDR1 is SEHNR and CDR2 FQNEAQ (reference sequence). CDR3 DNA sequence: TGTGCCAGCAGTCCAGGGTTTAGCACTGAAACTTTCTTT. Translating it yields CASSPGFSTETFF.

This rearrangement joins TRBV29-1 to TRBJ2-7; 7 nucleotides align to TRBD1. The V gene's germline CDR1 is SQVTM and CDR2 ANQGSEA. The CDR3 runs 13 residues. CDR3 amino acids: CSLRDSATYEQYF. The CDR3 DNA reads TGCAGTTTAAGGGACAGCGCAACCTACGAGCAGTACTTC.

This clonotype was observed many times. The chain recombines TRBV12-3 or TRBV12-4 with TRBJ2-7; D possibly corresponds to TRBD2 (5 bases). The CDR3 runs 13 residues. The V gene lost 7 bases and the J gene lost 2 bases, with 12 bases spanning the gap. Written as DNA, the CDR3 is TGTGCCAGCAATCCTGGACTGACCTACGAGCAGTACTTC. Encoded protein: CASNPGLTYEQYF.

This clonotype was detected ten times or more. The rearrangement links TRBV10-3 to TRBJ2-2; possibly TRBD2 for D (5 bases). The CDR3 totals 16 residues. The germline V gene encodes CDR1 ENHRY and CDR2 SYGVKD. V was cut by 0 bases and J by 0 bases, with 8 bases left in between. CDR3 sequence: CAISESREANTGELFF. For the CDR3, the DNA is TGTGCCATCAGTGAGTCCCGGGAAGCGAACACCGGGGAGCTGTTTTTT.

Only a few counts were recorded for this clonotype. The chain links TRBV6-6 to TRBJ2-7; 8 bases are a match to TRBD1. Germline CDR1 is MNHNY and CDR2 is SVGAGI (reference sequence). The trim removed 4 bases at V and 4 bases at J, leaving 12 bases unmatched. This CDR3 is 16 amino acids long. The CDR3 region is CASSSTAQGASYEQYF. CDR3 in DNA: TGTGCCAGCAGTTCGACAGCCCAGGGGGCGTCTTACGAGCAGTACTTC.

V and J are TRBV7-2 and TRBJ1-1; possible D gene TRBD1, 6 bases. This CDR3 has 13 residues. The germline V gene encodes CDR1 SGHTA and CDR2 FQGNSA. Deletions cut 5 bases from V and 4 bases from J, with 11 bases between. In DNA, the CDR3 is TGTGCCAGCAGCGTAGGGACAACCACTGAAGCTTTCTTT. Translating gives CASSVGTTTEAFF.

In its sample, this clonotype was seen many times. The chain couples TRBV7-9 to TRBJ1-4, with TRBD1 matching over 8 bases. V lost 5 bases, J lost 8 bases, and 10 bases stayed unmatched. The CDR3 is 15 amino acids. CDR1 is SEHNR and CDR2 is FQNEAQ in the germline V gene (reference sequence). This CDR3 is CASSVTGVGGEKLFF. The CDR3 nucleotides are TGTGCCAGCAGCGTGACAGGGGTTGGGGGCGAAAAACTGTTTTTT.

This clonotype was seen many times. The chain employs TRBV20-1 and TRBJ2-5, with unresolved D. Germline CDR1 reads DFQATT; CDR2 reads SNEGSKA (reference sequence). The CDR3 length is 12 residues. Deletions cut 7 bases from V and 5 bases from J, with 14 bases between. This chain's CDR3 is CSVLSKRETQYF. The CDR3 DNA sequence: TGCAGTGTTCTCTCAAAGAGGGAGACCCAGTACTTC.

This clonotype was seen repeatedly, ten times or more. The chain combines TRBV2 with TRBJ2-7, with a possible D match to TRBD1 (5 bases). V was clipped by 6 bases and J by 5 bases, with 11 bases between them. CDR3 length equals 12 residues. Germline CDR1 SNHLY, CDR2 FYNNEI. CDR3 region: CASRTASDEQYF. The CDR3 DNA reads TGTGCCAGCAGGACAGCGTCGGACGAGCAGTACTTC.

The rearrangement joins TRBV20-1 to TRBJ1-2, with 8 positions matching TRBD1. This CDR3 contains 14 residues. CDR1 is DFQATT and CDR2 is SNEGSKA in the germline V gene (reference sequence). J gave up 6 bases and V 3 bases, and 9 bases lay outside the gene matches. The CDR3 loop reads CSASRQGAGNGYTF. CDR3 DNA sequence: TGCAGTGCTAGTCGTCAGGGGGCCGGGAATGGCTACACCTTC.